The next 4 T cell receptor beta chains were all read from a single sample in a study of CD8 T cells in ankylosing spondylitis. TCRdb re-derived calls from the 5' RACE reads in MiXCR, one entry per CDR3 protein. In the table there are approximately 340,000 distinct CDR3 sequences, under 15% of which are singletons. What was sequenced was blood, either unsorted or a sorted T cell fraction (not recorded which). The origin of the receptors is a male donor with ankylosing spondylitis or in good health (not recorded which).

The chain employs TRBV20-1 and TRBJ2-3; 7 bases map to TRBD2. Germline V gives CDR1 DFQATT, CDR2 SNEGSKA (reference sequence). The V gene end was trimmed by 1 base and the J gene end by 2 bases; junction bases not matched to a gene: 6. The CDR3 extends over 15 amino acids. The CDR3 DNA reads as TGCAGTGCTAGAGTAGCTAGCGGAGTCACAGATACGCAGTATTTT. Its translation is CSARVASGVTDTQYF.

This rearrangement joins TRBV18 to TRBJ1-5; 7 bases match TRBD1. The ends lost 3 bases at V and 5 bases at J; junction bases unmatched: 4. The CDR3 covers 14 residues. Germline V gene data show CDR1 as KGHSH and CDR2 as LQKENI. CDR3 nucleotides: TGTGCCAGCTCACCGGGACAGTTCGATCAGCCCCAGCATTTT. Protein sequence: CASSPGQFDQPQHF. The full variable domain, rest sourced from reference TRBV18 and TRBJ1-5, is NAGVMQNPRHLVRRRGQEARLRCSPMKGHSHVYWYRQLPEEGLKFMVYLQKENIIDESGMPKERFSAEFPKEGPSILRIQQVVRGDSAAYFCASSPGQFDQPQHFGDGTRLSIL.

By its share, this clonotype is medium-sized (0.01 to 0.1%). The junction does not match germline at one end; this may be a read error. This chain connects TRBV5-1 to TRBJ1-1; D not resolved. CDR3 length: 13 amino acids. CDR1 and CDR2 from the germline V gene are SGHRS and YFSETQ. CDR3 bases: TGTGCCAGCTCCCCTACCATGAACACTGAAGCTTTCTTT. Its translation: CASSPTMNTEAFF.

This clonotype was observed a handful of times. The rearrangement joins TRBV2 to TRBJ1-3; D is uncertain. The CDR3 is 13 residues long. V dropped 3 bases and J dropped 10 bases, with 13 bases sitting between them. Germline CDR1 is SNHLY and CDR2 is FYNNEI. CDR3 region: CASSEDPGGTIYF. CDR3 coding DNA: TGTGCCAGCAGTGAGGACCCGGGAGGAACCATATATTTT.